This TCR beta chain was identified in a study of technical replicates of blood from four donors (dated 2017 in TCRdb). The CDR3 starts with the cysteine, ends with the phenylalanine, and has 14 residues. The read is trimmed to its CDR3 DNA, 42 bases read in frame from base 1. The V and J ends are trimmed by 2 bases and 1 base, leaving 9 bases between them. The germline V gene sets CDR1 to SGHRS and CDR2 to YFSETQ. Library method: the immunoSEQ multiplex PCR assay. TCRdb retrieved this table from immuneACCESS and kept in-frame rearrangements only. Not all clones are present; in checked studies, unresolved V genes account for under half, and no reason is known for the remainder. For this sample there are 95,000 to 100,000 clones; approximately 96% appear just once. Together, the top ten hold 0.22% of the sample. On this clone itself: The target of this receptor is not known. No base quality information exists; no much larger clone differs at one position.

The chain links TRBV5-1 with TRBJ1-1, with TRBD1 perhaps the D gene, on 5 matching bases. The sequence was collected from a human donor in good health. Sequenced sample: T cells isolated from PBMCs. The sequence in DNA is TGCGCCAGCAGCTTTGGGGCAGCGAACACTGAAGCTTTCTTT. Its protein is CASSFGAANTEAFF. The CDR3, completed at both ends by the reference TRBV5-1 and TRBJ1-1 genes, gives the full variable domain KAGVTQTPRYLIKTRGQQVTLSCSPISGHRSVSWYQQTPGQGLQFLFEYFSETQRNKGNFPGRFSGRQFSNSRSEMNVSTLELGDSALYLCASSFGAANTEAFFGQGTRLTVV.